The rows below give T cell receptor beta chains drawn from one sample of a study of PD-L1 blockade in urothelial cancer. Method: immunoSEQ multiplex PCR; TCRdb's copy keeps in-frame clones and lacks some. Of tens of thousands of clones listed, over 70% are singletons. The sequencing used PBMCs, collected around atezolizumab (anti-PD-L1) treatment. The source of these receptors is a man between 65 and 85 years old with urothelial cancer. The CDR3 runs from the conserved cysteine through the conserved F or W. A D gene is named only where the DNA matches it firmly. Only part of the rows carry a size: once, few, many, or a class if the clone is expanded.

J,V,size,D,DNA,CDR3
TRBJ1-3,TRBV5-1,-,TRBD1,TGCGCCAGCACTTATTCTTCACAGGGGGCTGGAAACACCATATATTTT,CASTYSSQGAGNTIYF
TRBJ2-1,TRBV11-1,-,-,TGTGCCAGCAGCTCACTAGTCCCTAGCTCCTACAATGAGCAGTTCTTC,CASSSLVPSSYNEQFF
TRBJ1-1,TRBV19,few,TRBD1,TGTGCCAGTCTGAGGGGGCCCACTGAAGCTTTCTTT,CASLRGPTEAFF
TRBJ1-4,TRBV6-4,-,-,TGTGCCAGCAGTCCGACTAAGGGCGGGGAAAAACTGTTTTTT,CASSPTKGGEKLFF
TRBJ2-1,TRBV5-1,-,-,TGCGCCAGCAGCTTGGAGTCTACCTACAATGAGCAGTTCTTC,CASSLESTYNEQFF
TRBJ2-5,TRBV5-4,-,TRBD2,TGTGCCAGCAGCGTCGACGGGAGGGCCGGGGAGACCCAGTACTTC,CASSVDGRAGETQYF
TRBJ2-7,TRBV30,-,TRBD2,TGTGCCTGGAGCGGGGGGGGGAGAGAGCAGTACTTC,CAWSGGGREQYF
TRBJ2-3,TRBV5-6,-,-,TGTGCCAGCAGCTTGTTTGTGTTTAAAGAGAAAATCACAGATACGCAGTATTTT,CASSLFVFKEKITDTQYF
TRBJ2-7,TRBV4-2,-,-,TGTGCCAGCAGCCAAGAAGGACAGTATACCTACGAGCAGTACTTC,CASSQEGQYTYEQYF
TRBJ1-1,TRBV14,-,TRBD1,TGTGCCAGCAGCCCATACAGGGGGTACAACACTGAAGCTTTCTTT,CASSPYRGYNTEAFF